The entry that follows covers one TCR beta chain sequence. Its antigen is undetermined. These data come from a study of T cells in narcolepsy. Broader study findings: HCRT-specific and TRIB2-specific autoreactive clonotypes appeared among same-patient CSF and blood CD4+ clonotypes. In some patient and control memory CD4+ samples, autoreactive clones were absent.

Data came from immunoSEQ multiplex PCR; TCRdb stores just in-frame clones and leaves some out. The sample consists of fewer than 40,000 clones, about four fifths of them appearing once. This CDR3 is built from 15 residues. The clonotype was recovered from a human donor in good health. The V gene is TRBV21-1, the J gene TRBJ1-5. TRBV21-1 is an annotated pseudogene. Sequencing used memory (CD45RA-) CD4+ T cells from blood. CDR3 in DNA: TGTGCCAGCAGCAAACGGGGAGAAAATTATCAGCCCCAGCATTTT. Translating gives CASSKRGENYQPQHF.